This is a list of T cell receptor beta chains from one sample in a study of T cell repertoires in cytomegalovirus infection. Their recognized antigens are unknown. TCRdb re-called the reads through MiXCR, storing one row per CDR3 protein. This table has some 480,000 distinct CDR3 sequences, 30% to 40% appearing once. The sample was cultured PBMCs, taken from culture after CMV antigen stimulation. Receptor source: a human donor in good health (CMV status not recorded). Some clones in this sample may be carry-over from other donors' samples. CDR3s include the opening cysteine and the closing phenylalanine or tryptophan. A D gene is named only where the DNA matches it firmly. The size of a clone is reported for some rows only, either as once, few or many, or as a class for expanded clones.

V	J	D	size	CDR3	DNA
TRBV5-4	TRBJ1-6	NA	NA	CASSFGPSIRDSPLHF	TGTGCCAGCAGCTTTGGACCGAGTATCCGAGATTCACCCCTCCACTTT
TRBV11-1	TRBJ2-7	TRBD1	NA	CASSPRDREYEQYF	TGTGCCAGCAGTCCCCGGGACAGGGAGTACGAGCAGTACTTC
TRBV7-2	TRBJ1-1	TRBD1	NA	CASSLGGTGNTEAFF	TGTGCCAGCAGCTTAGGTGGGACAGGGAACACTGAAGCTTTCTTT
TRBV19	TRBJ2-5	NA	NA	CASSKWQETQYF	TGTGCCAGTAGTAAATGGCAGGAGACCCAGTACTTC
TRBV7-8	TRBJ1-3	TRBD1	many	CASSPGTVPGNTIYF	TGTGCCAGCAGCCCCGGGACAGTCCCTGGAAACACCATATATTTT
TRBV28	TRBJ2-3	TRBD2	NA	CASSIAGEPDTQYF	TGTGCCAGCAGTATAGCGGGAGAGCCAGATACGCAGTATTTT
TRBV6-1	TRBJ1-2	NA	few	CASSEGSTAYGYTF	TGTGCCAGCAGTGAGGGGAGCACGGCCTATGGCTACACCTTC
TRBV12-3/TRBV12-4	TRBJ1-5	TRBD1	once	CASSPRPDRVIGDNQPQHF	TGTGCCAGCAGTCCACGGCCGGACAGGGTGATAGGTGACAATCAGCCCCAGCATTTT
TRBV7-1	TRBJ1-2	NA	NA	CASSPTGPLANYGYTF	TGTGCCAGCAGCCCAACCGGGCCATTAGCTAACTATGGCTACACCTTC
TRBV27	TRBJ1-1	NA	NA	CASGATYRGRFEAFF	TGTGCCAGCGGAGCCACGTATCGGGGCCGCTTTGAAGCTTTCTTT
TRBV6-5	TRBJ2-6	NA	NA	CASRSPGRFSGANVLTF	TGTGCCAGCAGGAGTCCGGGACGCTTCTCTGGGGCCAACGTCCTGACTTTC
TRBV20-1	TRBJ2-7	TRBD2	NA	CSAIVLAGSYEQYF	TGCAGTGCTATTGTACTAGCGGGATCCTACGAGCAGTACTTC
TRBV27	TRBJ2-1	NA	few	CASTARVAYNEQFF	TGTGCCAGCACTGCCCGCGTTGCCTACAATGAGCAGTTCTTC